This paragraph reports one T cell receptor (beta chain). This clone has ten or more counts. Its cognate antigen has yet to be identified. No quality values exist for individual bases; no much larger clone is one base distant. The trim is 3 bases for V and 6 bases for J, with a gap of 18 bases between the germline ends. Sequences SEHNR (CDR1) and FQNEAQ (CDR2) are obtained from the germline V gene (reference sequence). The cysteine opens and the phenylalanine closes a CDR3 of 15 amino acids. Only the CDR3 part of the read is kept: 45 bases, read in frame from the first base. TCRbeta CDR3 regions were amplified from genomic DNA using the immunoSEQ Assay, a bias-controlled multiplex PCR. The source study handled its data this way. The number of nucleated cells in each sample was estimated from the amplification of reference gene primers within the assay. Sequence reads were collapsed and filtered to measure the absolute abundance of every unique TCRbeta CDR3 rearrangement. Productive Simpson clonality was computed per sample as the square root of Simpson's diversity index over productive rearrangements. TCRdb retrieved this table from immuneACCESS and kept in-frame rearrangements only. Not all clones are present; in checked studies, unresolved V genes account for under half, and no reason is known for the remainder. From that table come the V and J calls and clone size; the DNA was used to work out D and trimming. The sample has more than 200,000 clones on record, approximately 83% of them singletons. In total, the top ten clones hold about 8.9% of the sample.

The data stem from a study of blood T cell repertoires in COVID-19 (dated by TCRdb to 2020 to 2021). In the study overall: Samples from collaborators originated in the United States, Italy and Spain and spanned both the acute and convalescent phases of COVID-19. The material from the prospective study consisted of cDNA or gDNA derived from T cells, B-cell-depleted T cells, or PBMCs. Deeply sampled blood TCRbeta repertoires from subjects exposed to, actively infected with, or recovered from COVID-19 were included in the dataset. The repertoires were released in a freely available public database intended as a resource for research on the immune response to SARS-CoV-2. The samples were drawn from the first 160 participants of the ongoing ImmuneRACE study and from under 1,500 subjects provided by 6 global collaborators. A de-identified subject ID, COVID-19 status, age in years and sex were almost always included in the sample metadata. Where available, HLA class I and class II types were obtained from metadata supplied by the sample provider rather than from assay-based typing.

Collaborating institutions collected whole blood in K2EDTA tubes following their own protocols. For TCRbeta analysis, collaborator samples were shipped as frozen whole blood, as isolated PBMCs, or as DNA extracted from either sample type. Paper-wide results and their limitations: The quantity of clinical and demographic metadata differed by source and by participant and was supplied without curation.

This sequence was found in a man older than 75 with acute or convalescent COVID-19. Material for sequencing was peripheral blood. The chain is encoded by TRBV7-9 joined to TRBJ2-7; a tentative D match to TRBD1 spans 6 bases. The DNA sequence follows: TGTGCCAGCAGCTTCGTATCAGGGGTGTCTCTCGAGCAGTACTTC. Translated, it reads CASSFVSGVSLEQYF. Extended through the reference TRBV7-9 and TRBJ2-7 proteins, this CDR3 yields the full variable domain: DTGVSQNPRHKITKRGQNVTFRCDPISEHNRLYWYRQTLGQGPEFLTYFQNEAQLEKSRLLSDRFSAERPKGSFSTLEIQRTEQGDSAMYLCASSFVSGVSLEQYFGPGTRLTVT.